The 17 T cell receptor beta chains reported below all come from one sample, sequenced in a study of blood T cell repertoires in COVID-19. The repertoire was sequenced with immunoSEQ multiplex PCR; TCRdb's copy has only in-frame clones and lacks some. The table lists 15,000 to 20,000 clones, about 89% of them singletons. What was sequenced was peripheral blood. The receptors derive from an elderly woman with COVID-19, enrolled during active disease.

V gene TRBV7-9 combines with J gene TRBJ1-2; tentative D call: TRBD1 (6 bases). The germline V and J ends were trimmed by 5 bases and 8 bases, with 27 bases remaining between them. CDR1 is SEHNR, CDR2 FQNEAQ, per germline (reference sequence). The CDR3 is 17 residues long. The CDR3 spells CASSAWVWVTLTGGYTF. CDR3 in DNA: TGTGCCAGCAGCGCATGGGTCTGGGTAACTTTAACAGGGGGCTACACCTTC.

This chain connects TRBV11-3 to TRBJ2-1, with 10 bases aligning to TRBD2. The CDR3 is 15 amino acids. J gave up 5 bases and V 5 bases, and 6 bases lay outside the gene matches. Germline V gene sequence: CDR1 SGHNT, CDR2 YENEEA. The CDR3 sequence: CASSQGLAEDNEQFF. CDR3 nucleotide sequence: TGTGCCAGCAGCCAAGGACTAGCGGAGGACAATGAGCAGTTCTTC.

The count of this clone is one. The sample holds other DNA sequences that translate to the same CDR3. CDR3 DNA sequence: TGTGCCAGCAGCCGGGACAGGGATGAGCAGTTCTTC. Translating gives CASSRDRDEQFF. This rearrangement joins TRBV11-1 to TRBJ2-1; 9 positions match TRBD1. CDR1 is SGHAT, CDR2 FQDESV, per germline (reference sequence). The CDR3 runs 12 residues. V lost 5 bases, J lost 8 bases, and 1 base stayed unmatched. The whole variable domain, remainder taken from reference TRBV11-1 and TRBJ2-1, is EAEVAQSPRYKITEKSQAVAFWCDPISGHATLYWYRQILGQGPELLVQFQDESVVDDSQLPKDRFSAERLKGVDSTLKIQPAELGDSAMYLCASSRDRDEQFFGPGTRLTVL.

The rearrangement uses TRBV27 and TRBJ2-7; D may be TRBD1 (6 bases). This CDR3 spans 15 amino acids. V lost 2 bases, J lost 4 bases, and 15 bases lay in between. CDR1 is MNHEY, CDR2 SMNVEV, per germline (reference sequence). The CDR3 DNA reads TGTGCCAGCAGTTTAGCCGGGACAAAGACATACGAGCAGTACTTC. It yields the protein CASSLAGTKTYEQYF.

The chain couples TRBV7-2 to TRBJ2-7; TRBD2 matches 9 bases. The CDR3 loop spans 16 amino acids. CDR1 and CDR2 (germline): SGHTA, FQGNSA. V lost 1 base and J lost 5; bases outside the gene matches: 9. The CDR3 spells CASSLVGASGTNEQYF. CDR3 sequence (DNA): TGTGCCAGCAGCTTAGTGGGCGCTAGCGGGACGAACGAGCAGTACTTC.

DNA of the CDR3: TGTGCCACCAGTGAGGGCGGACAGGGCGATCAGCCCCAGCATTTT. It yields the protein CATSEGGQGDQPQHF. The rearrangement uses TRBV24-1 and TRBJ1-5; 8 bases match TRBD1. The CDR3 covers 15 residues. With 4 bases clipped from V and 5 bases from J, the junction kept 6 bases outside the gene matches. Germline CDR1 KGHDR, CDR2 SFDVKD.

This clone was seen once. The chain employs TRBV28 and TRBJ2-7, with 11 bases that match TRBD1. The V gene end was trimmed by 5 bases and the J gene end by 0 bases; junction bases not matched to a gene: 3. CDR3 size: 15 residues. Germline assignment: CDR1 MDHEN and CDR2 SYDVKM. As DNA, the CDR3 is TGTGCCAGCAGTCCCGGGACAGGGGGCTCCTACGAGCAGTACTTC. It encodes CASSPGTGGSYEQYF.

This chain connects TRBV5-1 to TRBJ2-1; 7 bases fit TRBD2. Per germline, CDR1 SGHRS and CDR2 YFSETQ. The CDR3 sequence is 15 residues long. V lost 0 bases, J lost 1 base, and 1 base stayed unmatched. Here the CDR3 reads CASSLGEGSYNEQFF. Here the CDR3 DNA reads TGCGCCAGCAGCTTGGGGGAGGGGTCCTACAATGAGCAGTTCTTC.

The gene calls are TRBV14 and TRBJ2-1, with 8 bases aligning to TRBD2. Germline values: CDR1 SGHDN, CDR2 FVKESK. The V gene end was trimmed by 3 bases and the J gene end by 10 bases; junction bases not matched to a gene: 11. This CDR3 contains 15 residues. The CDR3, as DNA: TGTGCCAGCAGCCAGTCGAGCGGGAGATCATGGGAGCAGTTCTTC. It translates to CASSQSSGRSWEQFF. Filled out from reference TRBV14 and TRBJ2-1, the complete variable domain reads EAGVTQFPSHSVIEKGQTVTLRCDPISGHDNLYWYRRVMGKEIKFLLHFVKESKQDESGMPNNRFLAERTGGTYSTLKVQPAELEDSGVYFCASSQSSGRSWEQFFGPGTRLTVL.

The chain has TRBV5-1 and TRBJ2-3; 9 positions agree with TRBD2. Looked up from germline, CDR1 is SGHRS and CDR2 is YFSETQ. The CDR3 covers 17 residues. Trimming at V came to 2 bases and at J to 8 bases, leaving 15 bases not matched to a gene. The CDR3 reads CASSFSGGRGRVSTQYF. The CDR3 coding sequence is TGCGCCAGCAGCTTCTCTGGCGGGAGGGGCCGAGTCAGTACGCAGTATTTT.

The V gene is TRBV5-6, the J gene TRBJ2-7; TRBD1 matches at 7 bases. CDR1 and CDR2 (germline): SGHDT, YYEEEE. This CDR3 is 13 amino acids long. Losses at the gene ends were 6 bases for V and 7 bases for J; bases not matched to a gene: 10. CDR3 coding DNA: TGTGCCAGCAACCCCCTGAGGGGACAGGAGCAGTACTTC. It is translated as CASNPLRGQEQYF.

The rearrangement uses TRBV7-9 and TRBJ2-5, with a tentative D call TRBD2 (5 bases). V gave up 0 bases and J gave up 1 base, with 15 bases separating them. The germline V gene has CDR1 SEHNR and CDR2 FQNEAQ (reference sequence). The CDR3 is made up of 17 amino acids. For the CDR3, the DNA is TGTGCCAGCAGCTTAGCGGGGAGTCAGTTCACCCAAGAGACCCAGTACTTC. This encodes CASSLAGSQFTQETQYF.

The chain joins TRBV9 to TRBJ2-1; 9 nucleotides match TRBD1. The CDR3 sequence is 15 residues long. J lost 3 bases, V lost 3 bases, and 4 bases had no gene match. The germline V gene encodes CDR1 SGDLS and CDR2 YYNGEE. CDR3 protein: CASSDSGQGYNEQFF. The CDR3 region has the DNA TGTGCCAGCAGCGACTCGGGACAGGGCTACAATGAGCAGTTCTTC.

J is TRBJ2-7 and V is TRBV10-3; 9 bases are shared with TRBD1. CDR1 is ENHRY, CDR2 SYGVKD, per germline. This CDR3 is 15 amino acids long. With 4 bases clipped from V and 0 bases from J, the junction kept 4 bases outside the gene matches. CDR3 coding DNA: TGTGCCATCAGTGCCGGGACAGGGAGCTCCTACGAGCAGTACTTC. Its translation: CAISAGTGSSYEQYF.

The rearrangement joins TRBV9 to TRBJ2-1; 13 bases are shared with TRBD2. This CDR3 is built from 16 residues. Per the germline V gene, CDR1 is SGDLS and CDR2 is YYNGEE. V shed 4 bases, J shed 8 bases, and the junction held 9 bases outside the gene matches. CDR3 nucleotide sequence: TGTGCCAGCAGCATCTCAACTAGCGGGAGGGGATATGAGCAGTTCTTC. It is translated as CASSISTSGRGYEQFF. The whole variable domain, remainder taken from reference TRBV9 and TRBJ2-1, is DSGVTQTPKHLITATGQRVTLRCSPRSGDLSVYWYQQSLDQGLQFLIQYYNGEERAKGNILERFSAQQFPDLHSELNLSSLELGDSALYFCASSISTSGRGYEQFFGPGTRLTVL.

The chain combines TRBV6-2 or TRBV6-3 with TRBJ2-7; D perhaps matches TRBD1 (5 bases). The V gene's germline CDR1 is MNHEY and CDR2 SVGEGT. This CDR3 is built from 14 residues. The V end was cut by 4 bases, the J end by 0 bases, with 10 bases between. CDR3 loop: CASSLGQSSYEQYF. The CDR3 region has the DNA TGTGCCAGCAGTTTGGGGCAGAGCTCCTACGAGCAGTACTTC.

The V call is TRBV3-1 (or the pseudogene TRBV3-2), the J call TRBJ1-1; D perhaps matches TRBD1 (5 bases). This CDR3 comprises 13 residues. CDR1 and CDR2 from the germline V gene are LGHDT and YNNKEL (reference sequence). Trimming pared 4 bases from V and 5 bases from J, leaving 11 bases between. CDR3 DNA: TGTGCCAGCAGCCGACAGACCCAAACTGAAGCTTTCTTT. Its translation is CASSRQTQTEAFF.